This T cell receptor beta chain came from a study of CD8+ T cells in alopecia areata. TCR sequencing used cDNA made by reverse transcription of extracted RNA. This table comes from immunoSEQ multiplex PCR, and its TCRdb copy is limited to in-frame clones, with some not included. The repertoire has approximately 150,000 clones, around 49% of them found once; the top ten carry less than 1%. General study findings and limits: Researchers reported that TCR sharing among patients proved less clear than in mice, possibly HLA-linked.

Germline CDR1 reads MGHRA; CDR2 reads YSYEKL. This CDR3 region has 15 residues. With 1 base clipped from V and 7 bases from J, the junction kept 6 bases outside the gene matches. Comment on this clone: Its matching antigen is unknown.

The TCR was taken from a human donor with alopecia areata. Material: CD4+ T cells sorted from blood, obtained at week 0. The chain joins TRBV4-1 to TRBJ2-7; TRBD2 agrees at 11 bases. The CDR3 is CASSQGLAGGWEQYF. DNA for the CDR3: TGCGCCAGCAGCCAAGGGCTAGCGGGAGGTTGGGAGCAGTACTTC.